This T cell receptor beta chain is from a study of blood T cell repertoires in COVID-19. Study at large: The United States, Italy and Spain supplied acute and convalescent COVID-19 samples. Nucleic acid was either cDNA or gDNA, and it came from T cells, B-cell-depleted T cells, or PBMCs.

CDR1 and CDR2 from the germline V gene are MNHEY and SVGEGT. This CDR3 has 13 amino acids. V shed 0 bases and J shed 9 bases, with 9 bases lying between them. In the original workflow: Researchers report that nucleated cell counts were estimated from reference gene primer amplification. TCRdb's table, derived via immunoSEQ multiplex PCR, lists solely in-frame clones and lacks some. The V and J calls and clone size are taken from that table; D and trimming were inferred from the DNA. The data show 200,000 to 250,000 clones, with roughly nine tenths seen just once and 9.5% to 15% held by the top ten. The source material was peripheral blood. This TCR came from a woman aged 18-29 years who had recovered from COVID-19. V and J are TRBV6-2 or TRBV6-3 and TRBJ2-1; D is possibly TRBD1 (6 bases). This CDR3 is CASSYSRGGEQFF. CDR3 nucleotide sequence: TGTGCCAGCAGTTACTCTCGAGGGGGTGAGCAGTTCTTC.